This T cell receptor beta chain was identified in a study of blood T cell repertoires in COVID-19 (dated by TCRdb to 2018 to 2020). About the full investigation: Samples from collaborators originated in the United States, Italy and Spain and spanned both the acute and convalescent phases of COVID-19. Deeply sampled blood TCRbeta repertoires from subjects exposed to, actively infected with, or recovered from COVID-19 were included in the dataset. The repertoires were released in a freely available public database meant as a resource for research on the immune response to SARS-CoV-2. The sample metadata nearly always contained a de-identified subject ID, COVID-19 status, age in years and sex. HLA class I and class II types, where available, came from metadata supplied by the sample provider rather than from assay-based typing. Samples were obtained from the ongoing ImmuneRACE study (first 160 participants) and from some 1,200 subjects provided by 6 global collaborators. The prospective study material was composed of cDNA or gDNA derived from T cells, B-cell-depleted T cells, or PBMCs.

A remark on this clone: Its antigen remains unidentified. Per-base qualities were not stored, and no clone one base away is much larger.

The immunoSEQ Assay, a bias-controlled multiplex PCR, was used to amplify TCRbeta CDR3 regions from genomic DNA. Per the original workflow: The number of nucleated cells in each sample was estimated from the amplification of reference gene primers within the assay. Sequence reads were collapsed and filtered to measure the absolute abundance of every unique TCRbeta CDR3 rearrangement. For each sample, productive Simpson clonality was calculated as the square root of Simpson's diversity index across productive rearrangements. The table comes from immuneACCESS by way of TCRdb, which keeps in-frame sequences with V and J called. Part of the clones is missing from these tables; in studies checked, under half for an unresolved V gene and the rest for unknown reasons. The V and J calls and clone size come from that table; D and trimming were worked out from the DNA. The sample table records approximately 330,000 clones; 80% to 90% of these occur just once. The ten largest clones capture about 4.2% of the sample.

Participants in the prospective study were aged about 18 to 95 years, lived in some 24 United States geographic areas, and enrolled through a virtual design. Cohort assignment in the prospective study relied on participant-reported clinical history from a screening survey and a study questionnaire. Each participant in the prospective study had whole blood, serum and a nasopharyngeal or oropharyngeal swab collected by mobile phlebotomists. Additional blood draws and questionnaires over an approximately two-month period could optionally be provided by prospective study participants. Blood samples from the prospective study were shipped frozen or at room temperature prior to DNA extraction. Study-level results and caveats: How much clinical and demographic metadata was included differed by source and by participant, and the metadata was provided uncurated.

The CDR3 holds 18 amino acids from the cysteine to the phenylalanine. Only the CDR3 DNA stays, 54 bases, in frame from base 1. After removal of 2 bases from V and 3 bases from J, the junction retains 12 bases not matched to a gene. CDR1 and CDR2 are drawn from the germline V gene (reference sequence): MNHEY, SMNVEV. The receptor's source is a woman aged 40 to 50 with acute COVID-19. The chain is made from TRBV27 and TRBJ2-3; TRBD2 agrees with 9 junctional bases. Input material: PBMCs or T cells enriched from blood (not recorded which). CDR3 protein: CASSLPRGGRAETDTQYF. The DNA is as follows: TGTGCCAGCAGTTTACCTCGCGGCGGGAGGGCCGAAACAGATACGCAGTATTTT.